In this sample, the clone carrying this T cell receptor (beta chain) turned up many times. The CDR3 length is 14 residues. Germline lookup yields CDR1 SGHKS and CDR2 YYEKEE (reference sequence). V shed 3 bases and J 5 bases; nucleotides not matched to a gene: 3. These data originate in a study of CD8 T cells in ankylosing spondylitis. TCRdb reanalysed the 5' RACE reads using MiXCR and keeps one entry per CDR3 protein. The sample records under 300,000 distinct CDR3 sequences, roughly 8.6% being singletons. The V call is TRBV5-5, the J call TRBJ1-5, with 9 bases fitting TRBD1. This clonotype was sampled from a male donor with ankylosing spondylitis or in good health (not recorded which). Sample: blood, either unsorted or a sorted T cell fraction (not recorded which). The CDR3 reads CASSYDRGDQPQHF. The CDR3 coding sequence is TGTGCCAGCAGCTACGACAGGGGGGATCAGCCCCAGCATTTT.